The present T cell receptor (beta chain) was sequenced within a study of blood T cell repertoires in COVID-19. In the authors' methods: How many nucleated cells were present was estimated from reference gene primer amplification. Generated by immunoSEQ multiplex PCR, the TCRdb table keeps only in-frame clones and is missing some. The V and J calls and clone size come from that table; D and trimming were worked out from the DNA. Here the sample spans tens of thousands of clones, 84% being singletons. V lost 4 bases to trimming and J lost 3 bases; unmatched junction nucleotides: 14. There are 17 residues in the CDR3. The germline V gene encodes CDR1 SGHTS and CDR2 YDEGEE. This clone was recorded a few times.

The sequence derives from a man aged 45-65 years with acute or convalescent COVID-19. The rearrangement uses TRBV5-8 and TRBJ2-7; 9 nucleotides match TRBD1. Sequenced sample: peripheral blood. The CDR3 region is CASSTRARTGDIYEQYF. The DNA for the CDR3 is TGTGCCAGCAGCACAAGAGCCCGGACAGGGGATATCTACGAGCAGTACTTC.